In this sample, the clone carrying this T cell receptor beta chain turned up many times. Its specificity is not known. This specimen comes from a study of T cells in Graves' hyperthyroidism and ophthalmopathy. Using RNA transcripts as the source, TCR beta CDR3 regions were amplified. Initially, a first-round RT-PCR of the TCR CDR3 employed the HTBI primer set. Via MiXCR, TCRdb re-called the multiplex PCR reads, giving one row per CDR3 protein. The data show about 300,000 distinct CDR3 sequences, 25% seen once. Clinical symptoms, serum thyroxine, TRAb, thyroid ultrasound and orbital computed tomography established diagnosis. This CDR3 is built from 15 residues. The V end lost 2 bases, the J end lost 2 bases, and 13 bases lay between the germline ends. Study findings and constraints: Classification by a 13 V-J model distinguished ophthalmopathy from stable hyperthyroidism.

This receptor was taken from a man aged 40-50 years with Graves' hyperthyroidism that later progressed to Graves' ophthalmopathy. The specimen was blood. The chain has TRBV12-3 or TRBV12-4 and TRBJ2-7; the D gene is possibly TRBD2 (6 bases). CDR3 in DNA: TGTGCCAGCAGTTTAAGCACTAGCCGAGCCTACGAGCAGTACTTC. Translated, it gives CASSLSTSRAYEQYF.